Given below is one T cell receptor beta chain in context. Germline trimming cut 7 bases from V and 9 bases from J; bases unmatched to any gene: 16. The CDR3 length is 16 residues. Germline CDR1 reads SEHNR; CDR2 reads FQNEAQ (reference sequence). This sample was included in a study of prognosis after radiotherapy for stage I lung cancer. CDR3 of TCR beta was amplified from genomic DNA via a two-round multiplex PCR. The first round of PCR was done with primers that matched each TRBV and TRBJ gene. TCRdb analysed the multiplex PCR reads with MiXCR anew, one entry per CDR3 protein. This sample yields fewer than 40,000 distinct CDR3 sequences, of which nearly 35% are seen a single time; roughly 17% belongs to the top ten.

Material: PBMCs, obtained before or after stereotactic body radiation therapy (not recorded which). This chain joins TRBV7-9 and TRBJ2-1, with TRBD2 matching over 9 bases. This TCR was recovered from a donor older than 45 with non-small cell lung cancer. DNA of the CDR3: TGTGCCAGCAACCTCCTCGCGGGGGGGTGGGAGAGTGAGCAGTTCTTC. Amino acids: CASNLLAGGWESEQFF.